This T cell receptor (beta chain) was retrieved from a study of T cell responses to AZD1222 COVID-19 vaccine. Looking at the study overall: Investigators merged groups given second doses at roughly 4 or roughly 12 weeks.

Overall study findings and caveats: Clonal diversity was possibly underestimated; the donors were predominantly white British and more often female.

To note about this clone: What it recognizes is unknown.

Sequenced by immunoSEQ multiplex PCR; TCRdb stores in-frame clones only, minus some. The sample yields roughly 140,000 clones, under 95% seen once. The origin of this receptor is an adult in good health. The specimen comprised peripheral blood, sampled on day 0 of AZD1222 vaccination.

CDR3 residues: CASSLGTSVKTEQYF. The CDR3 DNA reads TGTGCCAGCAGCTTAGGCACTAGCGTTAAAACCGAGCAGTACTTC. The V gene is TRBV7-6, the J gene TRBJ2-7; TRBD2 agrees at 7 bases. Germline CDR1 is SGHVS and CDR2 is FNYEAQ. This CDR3 spans 15 amino acids. The trim removed 1 base at V and 6 bases at J, leaving 9 bases unmatched.